These 18 T cell receptor beta chains share one sample of origin, sequenced in a study of CD8+ T cells in alopecia areata. Extracted RNA was reverse transcribed into cDNA, the sequencing template. Assay used: immunoSEQ multiplex PCR; TCRdb lists only in-frame clones, some missing. This sample carries approximately 160,000 clones, less than 80% of them seen once, and the ten largest clones take 14%. Noted treatment: oral pan-JAK inhibitor, 5-10 mg twice daily. This sample comprised CD4+ T cells sorted from blood, obtained at week 24, from a patient treated with tofacitinib. The receptor set was obtained from a human donor with alopecia areata.

This chain joins TRBV23-1 and TRBJ2-3; D may correspond to TRBD1 or TRBD2 (5 bases each). TRBV23-1 is reported as an ORF; its role is uncertain. The CDR3 consists of 19 residues. V lost 4 bases and J lost 0, with 23 bases in between. CDR3 coding DNA: TGCGCCAGCAGTCTCCGGGACGCCCATCGGGTCTCCAGCACAGATACGCAGTATTTT. This gives the protein CASSLRDAHRVSSTDTQYF.

This clone was seen once. The chain couples TRBV7-9 to TRBJ2-7, with D perhaps matching TRBD2 (5 bases). CDR3 size: 13 residues. The V gene lost 11 bases and the J gene lost 4 bases, with 18 bases spanning the gap. CDR1 and CDR2 (germline): SEHNR, FQNEAQ (reference sequence). Written as DNA, the CDR3 is TGTGCCGTGGACGAGAGGGCAAGGTACGAGCAGTACTTC. As protein: CAVDERARYEQYF.

This clone was counted between two and nine times. This rearrangement joins TRBV29-1 to TRBJ2-7; 9 nucleotides agree with TRBD1. Germline CDR1 reads SQVTM; CDR2 reads ANQGSEA. The CDR3 is made up of 14 amino acids. J gave up 1 base and V 6 bases, and 7 bases lay outside the gene matches. For the CDR3, the DNA is TGCAGCGTGGCAACAGGGGGCGCATCCTACGAGCAGTACTTC. This translates into CSVATGGASYEQYF.

This clone turned up a few times. DNA for the CDR3: TGTGCCAGTAGTGTTAGCGGGGGGGCCGGAGCTCCTTATTTT. Translated: CASSVSGGAGAPYF. The chain has TRBV19 and TRBJ2-3, with 11 bases aligning to TRBD2. Germline assignment: CDR1 LNHDA and CDR2 SQIVND (reference sequence). This CDR3 comprises 14 residues. The V segment lost 5 bases and the J segment 15 bases; nucleotides outside the gene matches: 13.

A few counts support this clone. The chain employs TRBV6-1 and TRBJ1-5; D perhaps matches TRBD1 (5 bases). Trimming took 2 bases from V and 9 from J, leaving 11 bases between them. The CDR3 runs to 13 residues. Germline assignment: CDR1 MNHNS and CDR2 SASEGT. The CDR3 nucleotides read TGTGCCAGCAGTGAACTAGGGGCAGGGCCCCAGCATTTT. Protein product: CASSELGAGPQHF.

The chain is built from TRBV9 and TRBJ1-2; 10 positions match TRBD1. Losses at the gene ends were 3 bases for V and 5 bases for J; bases not matched to a gene: 7. The CDR3 loop spans 15 amino acids. Germline CDR1 SGDLS, CDR2 YYNGEE. The CDR3 is CASSATGTGDYGYTF. The CDR3 bases are TGTGCCAGCAGCGCGACCGGGACAGGGGATTATGGCTACACCTTC.

This chain connects TRBV11-2 to TRBJ2-1, with D perhaps matching TRBD1 or TRBD2 (5 bases each). With 4 bases removed from V and 1 base from J, the gap between germline ends came to 14 bases. The CDR3 length is 16 residues. Germline CDR1 reads SGHAT; CDR2 reads FQNNGV. CDR3 nucleotide sequence: TGTGCCAGCAGCTATACCCGGGACGGATCCTACAATGAGCAGTTCTTC. Protein sequence: CASSYTRDGSYNEQFF.

This chain connects TRBV4-2 to TRBJ2-7, with 10 nucleotides matching TRBD2. Per the germline V gene, CDR1 is LGHNA and CDR2 is YNFKEQ. V was pared by 4 bases and J by 0 bases, with 15 bases of the junction left unmatched. The CDR3 runs 19 residues. The CDR3 DNA is TGTGCCAGCAGCCCCTTCCCCGTACCAACTAGCGGGGCCTCCTACGAGCAGTACTTC. As protein: CASSPFPVPTSGASYEQYF.

The chain combines TRBV2 with TRBJ1-1, with D possibly being TRBD1 (5 bases). Germline CDR1 SNHLY, CDR2 FYNNEI. This CDR3 region has 15 residues. V was clipped by 6 bases and J by 5 bases, with 19 bases between them. CDR3 DNA: TGTGCCAGCAGACTCCTCCGGGGGTATGATACTGAAGCTTTCTTT. It yields the protein CASRLLRGYDTEAFF.

This chain uses TRBV5-1 with TRBJ2-1, with 7 bases lining up with TRBD2. Germline V lookup: CDR1 SGHRS, CDR2 YFSETQ. V was pared by 1 base and J by 6 bases, with 1 base of the junction left unmatched. CDR3 length: 13 residues. The CDR3 here is CASSLPGGNEQFF. In DNA, the CDR3 is TGCGCCAGCAGCTTGCCGGGAGGCAATGAGCAGTTCTTC.

The gene calls are TRBV7-9 and TRBJ2-7; 11 bases map to TRBD1. This CDR3 is 13 amino acids long. Germline loops: CDR1 SEHNR, CDR2 FQNEAQ (reference sequence). J was trimmed by 6 bases and V by 5 bases; bases with no gene match: 3. CDR3 nucleotides: TGTGCCAGCAGCCGGGGACAGGGGGGCGAGCAGTACTTC. It codes for CASSRGQGGEQYF.

This clone has a handful of counts. This chain joins TRBV30 and TRBJ2-3, with unresolved D. Germline V gene lookup returns CDR1 GTSNPN and CDR2 SVGIG (reference sequence). This CDR3 has 12 residues. The V end lost 3 bases, the J end lost 6 bases, and 10 bases lay between the germline ends. DNA for the CDR3: TGTGCCTGGAGAGAAACATCCGATACGCAGTATTTT. Protein sequence: CAWRETSDTQYF.

This clone was picked up many times. The chain links TRBV7-3 to TRBJ2-1, with a weak D call TRBD2 (6 bases). V dropped 6 bases and J dropped 4 bases, with 13 bases sitting between them. Germline V CDR1 and CDR2: SGHTA, FQGTGA. The CDR3 sequence is 14 residues long. This CDR3 reads CASSPSGGYNEQFF. Written as DNA, the CDR3 is TGTGCCAGCAGTCCGTCCGGGGGATACAATGAGCAGTTCTTC.

This chain connects TRBV6-5 to TRBJ2-3; 7 bases match TRBD2. This CDR3 is 15 amino acids long. With V trimmed by 0 bases and J by 5 bases, 5 bases remained unmatched. Looked up from germline, CDR1 is MNHEY and CDR2 is SVGAGI. CDR3 nucleotides: TGTGCCAGCAGTTACTCTTACGGGGGGATAGATACGCAGTATTTT. This translates into CASSYSYGGIDTQYF.

The chain employs TRBV29-1 and TRBJ1-1, with unresolved D. The CDR3 covers 14 residues. V lost 0 bases to trimming and J lost 4 bases, with 12 bases between them. Germline lookup yields CDR1 SQVTM and CDR2 ANQGSEA. This CDR3 reads CSVEEGRGTTEAFF. In DNA, the CDR3 is TGCAGCGTTGAAGAAGGACGGGGTACCACTGAAGCTTTCTTT.

The CDR3 sequence: CAWSVGTENSPQHF. The CDR3 DNA reads TGTGCCTGGAGTGTTGGGACAGAAAATTCGCCCCAGCATTTT. The chain recombines TRBV30 with TRBJ1-5; 7 bases line up with TRBD1. Germline V gene data show CDR1 as GTSNPN and CDR2 as SVGIG (reference sequence). V gave up 0 bases and J gave up 9 bases; unmatched junction bases: 8. The CDR3 is made up of 14 amino acids.

This clone was detected a few times. The chain combines TRBV29-1 with TRBJ2-3; no firm D call. The germline gives CDR1 SQVTM, CDR2 ANQGSEA. This CDR3 is built from 15 residues. V was pared by 6 bases and J by 6 bases, with 22 bases between. In DNA, the CDR3 is TGCAGCGTGAAAGCCACGACGACCATTGCGGATACGCAGTATTTT. Its protein is CSVKATTTIADTQYF.

The chain is built from TRBV29-1 and TRBJ1-1; no clear D gene. Deletions cut 3 bases from V and 0 bases from J, with 8 bases between. Germline CDR1 reads SQVTM; CDR2 reads ANQGSEA. This CDR3 has 13 amino acids. The CDR3 DNA sequence: TGCAGCGTTGACAGACGGATGAACACTGAAGCTTTCTTT. It translates to CSVDRRMNTEAFF.